This is a list of T cell receptor beta chains from one sample in a study of cytomegalovirus exposure and HLA in healthy donors. Sequencing used immunoSEQ multiplex PCR; TCRdb keeps in-frame clones, though not all of them. The sample has 130,000 to 150,000 clones; around four fifths are singletons. Sequences were obtained from PBMCs. The receptors originated from a boy aged 2-9 years in good health and CMV-seronegative. Both conserved end residues are part of each CDR3. D genes are given only for firm matches. The size of a clone is reported for some rows only, either as once, few or many, or as a class for expanded clones.

v_call: TRBV14
d_call: NA
clone_size: NA
j_call: TRBJ1-1
cdr3_nt: TGTGCCAGCAGCCAAATGGGCGAAGCTTTCTTT
cdr3_aa: CASSQMGEAFF

v_call: TRBV5-1
d_call: NA
clone_size: NA
j_call: TRBJ2-7
cdr3_nt: TGCGCCAGCAGCCCCCGGTCGGGGGTTGCCCACGAGCAGTACTTC
cdr3_aa: CASSPRSGVAHEQYF

v_call: TRBV6-5
d_call: NA
clone_size: NA
j_call: TRBJ2-6
cdr3_nt: TGTGCCAGCAGTGGACAGAGCTCTGGGGCCAACGTCCTGACTTTC
cdr3_aa: CASSGQSSGANVLTF

v_call: TRBV19
d_call: NA
clone_size: NA
j_call: TRBJ2-7
cdr3_nt: TGTGCCAGTAGTACTCCCCAGGGTCGGCTCGAGCAGTACTTC
cdr3_aa: CASSTPQGRLEQYF

v_call: TRBV2
d_call: NA
clone_size: once
j_call: TRBJ1-2
cdr3_nt: TGTGCCAGCAGTCAGGACACAGAGAGCTATGGCTACACCTTC
cdr3_aa: CASSQDTESYGYTF

v_call: TRBV7-8
d_call: TRBD1
clone_size: NA
j_call: TRBJ1-2
cdr3_nt: TGTGCCAGCAGCGACAGGGGCCCTATAGGCTACACCTTC
cdr3_aa: CASSDRGPIGYTF

v_call: TRBV7-2
d_call: NA
clone_size: NA
j_call: TRBJ1-3
cdr3_nt: TGTGCCAGCACCCCCTATATGGGACTAGGAAACACCATATATTTT
cdr3_aa: CASTPYMGLGNTIYF

v_call: TRBV7-8
d_call: NA
clone_size: NA
j_call: TRBJ1-2
cdr3_nt: TGTGCCAGCAGCTTAGAGCCTGTTGCGGGCAGCTACACCTTC
cdr3_aa: CASSLEPVAGSYTF

v_call: TRBV6-5
d_call: TRBD1
clone_size: NA
j_call: TRBJ1-1
cdr3_nt: TGTGCCAGGGCGCCGGGACAGGGGTTGAACACTGAAGCTTTCTTT
cdr3_aa: CARAPGQGLNTEAFF

v_call: TRBV7-6
d_call: TRBD2
clone_size: NA
j_call: TRBJ2-3
cdr3_nt: TGTGCCAGCAGCCTGGGGGGCCTAGCGGGGGGCTTGACCCGAGATACGCAGTATTTT
cdr3_aa: CASSLGGLAGGLTRDTQYF

v_call: TRBV7-9
d_call: NA
clone_size: NA
j_call: TRBJ1-1
cdr3_nt: TGTGCCAGCAGCCCAGTTCGGGTGAACACTGAAGCTTTCTTT
cdr3_aa: CASSPVRVNTEAFF

v_call: TRBV5-1
d_call: TRBD2
clone_size: NA
j_call: TRBJ2-2
cdr3_nt: TGCGCCAGCAAGGCGGGACTAGAGAACACCGGGGAGCTGTTTTTT
cdr3_aa: CASKAGLENTGELFF

v_call: TRBV9
d_call: TRBD2
clone_size: NA
j_call: TRBJ2-7
cdr3_nt: TGTGCCAGCAGCGTAGCCCTAGCGGGGACGAGCTCCTACGAGCAGTACTTC
cdr3_aa: CASSVALAGTSSYEQYF

v_call: TRBV7-6
d_call: NA
clone_size: NA
j_call: TRBJ1-5
cdr3_nt: TGTGCCAGCAGCCCGACAGGCAAGGAGCCCCAGCATTTT
cdr3_aa: CASSPTGKEPQHF

v_call: TRBV11-2
d_call: NA
clone_size: NA
j_call: TRBJ2-7
cdr3_nt: TGTGCCAGCAGCTTTTTCCCCAGCGCACCCTCCTACGAGCAGTACTTC
cdr3_aa: CASSFFPSAPSYEQYF

v_call: TRBV5-1
d_call: NA
clone_size: few
j_call: TRBJ2-1
cdr3_nt: TGCGCCAGCGGCCGCGGGATTGGGTTTGAGCAGTTCTTC
cdr3_aa: CASGRGIGFEQFF

v_call: TRBV6-1
d_call: TRBD1
clone_size: few
j_call: TRBJ2-2
cdr3_nt: TGTGCCATTTCTGGGACAGGGGGCACCGGGGAGCTGTTTTTT
cdr3_aa: CAISGTGGTGELFF

v_call: TRBV27
d_call: TRBD1
clone_size: once
j_call: TRBJ2-2
cdr3_nt: TGTGCCAGCACCGACAGGGGGCCGTACACCGGGGAGCTGTTTTTT
cdr3_aa: CASTDRGPYTGELFF

v_call: TRBV6-4
d_call: NA
clone_size: NA
j_call: TRBJ2-2
cdr3_nt: TGTGCCAGCAGTGACTCCCAGGGGAGTTTAACCGGGGAGCTGTTTTTT
cdr3_aa: CASSDSQGSLTGELFF

v_call: TRBV11-3
d_call: NA
clone_size: NA
j_call: TRBJ1-4
cdr3_nt: TGTGCCAGCAGCCCGTCGCGGAATGAAAAACTGTTTTTT
cdr3_aa: CASSPSRNEKLFF

v_call: TRBV28
d_call: NA
clone_size: NA
j_call: TRBJ1-1
cdr3_nt: TGTGCCAGCAGTTTATCCCCTATACTTGAAGCTTTCTTT
cdr3_aa: CASSLSPILEAFF

v_call: TRBV5-1
d_call: NA
clone_size: NA
j_call: TRBJ1-4
cdr3_nt: TGCGCCAGCAGCTTGGCGACAGCAATTAATGAAAAACTGTTTTTT
cdr3_aa: CASSLATAINEKLFF

v_call: TRBV27
d_call: NA
clone_size: NA
j_call: TRBJ2-7
cdr3_nt: TGTGCCAGCAGTTTATTCGTCAGATCCTACGAGCAGTACTTC
cdr3_aa: CASSLFVRSYEQYF

v_call: TRBV20-1
d_call: NA
clone_size: NA
j_call: TRBJ1-2
cdr3_nt: TGCAGTGCTAGTCCAGGGTTTGGCTACACCTTC
cdr3_aa: CSASPGFGYTF

v_call: TRBV4-1
d_call: TRBD1
clone_size: NA
j_call: TRBJ1-1
cdr3_nt: TGCGCCAGCAGCCAAGTGGGACAGGGGTCGAGTGGGACTGAAGCTTTCTTT
cdr3_aa: CASSQVGQGSSGTEAFF

v_call: TRBV9
d_call: TRBD1
clone_size: few
j_call: TRBJ2-3
cdr3_nt: TGTGCCAGCAGCCTTACAACAGGGGGCGCAGATACGCAGTATTTT
cdr3_aa: CASSLTTGGADTQYF

v_call: TRBV6-1
d_call: NA
clone_size: NA
j_call: TRBJ2-7
cdr3_nt: TGTGCCAGCAGATACCATGGTCCGGGCGAGCAGTACTTC
cdr3_aa: CASRYHGPGEQYF

v_call: TRBV2
d_call: NA
clone_size: NA
j_call: TRBJ2-2
cdr3_nt: TGTGCCAGCAGCAAAACTAGGGGGGAGCTGTTTTTT
cdr3_aa: CASSKTRGELFF

v_call: TRBV5-4
d_call: NA
clone_size: once
j_call: TRBJ1-1
cdr3_nt: TGTGCCAGCAGCTTGGCCTGGAGAGGGAACACTGAAGCTTTCTTT
cdr3_aa: CASSLAWRGNTEAFF

v_call: TRBV28
d_call: NA
clone_size: NA
j_call: TRBJ2-5
cdr3_nt: TGTGCCAGCAGGCTGGCAGGGGGGCAAGAGACCCAGTACTTC
cdr3_aa: CASRLAGGQETQYF

v_call: TRBV7-9
d_call: TRBD2
clone_size: NA
j_call: TRBJ2-1
cdr3_nt: TGTGCCAGCAGCCACAGCGGACTAGCGGAGAATGAGCAGTTCTTC
cdr3_aa: CASSHSGLAENEQFF

v_call: TRBV7-2
d_call: NA
clone_size: NA
j_call: TRBJ2-5
cdr3_nt: TGTGCCAGCAGCTTAGTGGGGGGAGAGACCCAGTACTTC
cdr3_aa: CASSLVGGETQYF

v_call: TRBV6-5
d_call: TRBD1
clone_size: NA
j_call: TRBJ1-5
cdr3_nt: TGTGCCAGCAGCCCAGCAGGGGGTCTCAATCAGCCCCAGCATTTT
cdr3_aa: CASSPAGGLNQPQHF